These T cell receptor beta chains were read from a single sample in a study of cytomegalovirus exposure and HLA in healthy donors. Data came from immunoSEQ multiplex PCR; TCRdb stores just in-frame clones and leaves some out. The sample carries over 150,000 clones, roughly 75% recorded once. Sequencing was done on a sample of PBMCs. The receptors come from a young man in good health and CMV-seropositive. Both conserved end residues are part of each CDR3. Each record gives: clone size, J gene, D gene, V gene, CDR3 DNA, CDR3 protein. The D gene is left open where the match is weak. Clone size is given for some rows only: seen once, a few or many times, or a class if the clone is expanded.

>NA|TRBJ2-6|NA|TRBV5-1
TGCGCCAGCAGCTTGGGGGGTACAGGGTTGACCTCTGGGGCCAACGTCCTGACTTTC
CASSLGGTGLTSGANVLTF
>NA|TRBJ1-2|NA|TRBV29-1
TGCAGCGTTGGCAAAAGACAGGTTTACTATGGCTACACCTTC
CSVGKRQVYYGYTF
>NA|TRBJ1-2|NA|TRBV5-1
TGCGCCAGCAGCTTGGCCGGAGGAACCATTAACTATGGCTACACCTTC
CASSLAGGTINYGYTF
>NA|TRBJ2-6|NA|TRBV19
TGTGCCAGTAGTCGAGGGGGGGTGAGCTCTGGGGCCAACGTCCTGACTTTC
CASSRGGVSSGANVLTF
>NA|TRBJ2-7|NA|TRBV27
TGTGCCAGCCGAAAGGGGGGGAGCTCCTACGAGCAGTACTTC
CASRKGGSSYEQYF
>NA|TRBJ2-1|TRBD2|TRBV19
TGTGCCAGTAGTACCCTCGGGGGACTAGCGATAGGCAATGAGCAGTTCTTC
CASSTLGGLAIGNEQFF
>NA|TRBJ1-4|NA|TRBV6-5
TGTGCCAGCAGTTACTTAAGGGGTACTAATGAAAAACTGTTTTTT
CASSYLRGTNEKLFF
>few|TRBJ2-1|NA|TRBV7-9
TGTGCCAGCAGCGGCCGCGTAGGCGGTGAGCAGTTCTTC
CASSGRVGGEQFF
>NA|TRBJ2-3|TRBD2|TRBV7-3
TGTGCCAGCAGCTCAAGGGGTGGGGCACACTCGGGAGGGAGGAGTGATACGCAGTATTTT
CASSSRGGAHSGGRSDTQYF
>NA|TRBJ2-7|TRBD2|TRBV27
TGTGCCAGCAGTCTCTCAAGTAGCGGGAGAGGGTACGAGCAGTACTTC
CASSLSSSGRGYEQYF
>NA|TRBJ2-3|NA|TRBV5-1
TGCGCCAGCAGCTTGGAATGGGGGCTAAGGAACCCCAGCCGCACAGATACGCAGTATTTT
CASSLEWGLRNPSRTDTQYF
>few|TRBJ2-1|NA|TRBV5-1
TGCGCCAGCAACTGGGTCGGCAGGGGAGTAAAGAATGAGCAGTTCTTC
CASNWVGRGVKNEQFF
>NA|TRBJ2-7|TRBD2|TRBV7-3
TGTGCCAGCAGCTTAACGGGAGCGGGGGGTTCGGAGCAGTACTTC
CASSLTGAGGSEQYF
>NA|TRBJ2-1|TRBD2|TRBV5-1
TGCGCCAGCAGCCCAGCGGGAGGTAATGAGCAGTTCTTC
CASSPAGGNEQFF
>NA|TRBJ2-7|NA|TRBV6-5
TGTGCCAGCAGTTACTCGGGCACAGGGCGCGAGCAGTACTTC
CASSYSGTGREQYF
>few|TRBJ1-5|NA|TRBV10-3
TGTGCCATCAGTGAGTCGAACAGTGGCAATCAGCCCCAGCATTTT
CAISESNSGNQPQHF
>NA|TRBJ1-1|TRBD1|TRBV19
TGTGCCAGTAGCTCGGGACAGGCGAACACTGAAGCTTTCTTT
CASSSGQANTEAFF
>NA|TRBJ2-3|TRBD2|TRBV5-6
TGTGCCAGCAGCTTGGAAGGTGCTAGCGGGGGCCGTAGCACAGATACGCAGTATTTT
CASSLEGASGGRSTDTQYF
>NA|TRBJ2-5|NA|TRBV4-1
TGCGCCAGCAGCCAAGATGAAAGAAGGGGACAAGAGACCCAGTACTTC
CASSQDERRGQETQYF
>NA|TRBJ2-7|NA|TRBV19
TGTGCCAGTAGTAGCGGACAATTCCCCTACGAGCAGTACTTC
CASSSGQFPYEQYF
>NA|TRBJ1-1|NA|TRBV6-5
TGTGCCAGCAGTTACGGGGGCATCATGAACACTGAAGCTTTCTTT
CASSYGGIMNTEAFF
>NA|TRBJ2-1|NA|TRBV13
TGTGCCAGCAGCGGAGGTTTGTGGGAGCCAGACAATGAGCAGTTCTTC
CASSGGLWEPDNEQFF
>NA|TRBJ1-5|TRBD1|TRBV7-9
TGTGCCAGCAGCACCAGACAGGGAGTACAGAATCAGCCCCAGCATTTT
CASSTRQGVQNQPQHF
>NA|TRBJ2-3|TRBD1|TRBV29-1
TGCAGCGTTGAACGGGGACAGCTCACAGATACGCAGTATTTT
CSVERGQLTDTQYF
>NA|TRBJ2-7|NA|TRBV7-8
TGTGCCAGCAGCTTCTCTGCTGGGAGGACCTACGAGCAGTACTTC
CASSFSAGRTYEQYF
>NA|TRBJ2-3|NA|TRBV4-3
TGCGCCAGCAGCCAAGATAGGGAGAGGGCGCAGTATTTT
CASSQDRERAQYF
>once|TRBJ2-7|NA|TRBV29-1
TGCAGCGTCCTTACGCCTACTTCCTACGAGCAGTACTTC
CSVLTPTSYEQYF
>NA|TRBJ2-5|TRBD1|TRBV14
TGTGCCAGCAGCCATGACCGACAGGGAATAAGTAGACGAGAGACCCAGTACTTC
CASSHDRQGISRRETQYF
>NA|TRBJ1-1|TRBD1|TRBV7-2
TGTGCCAGCAGCTCTTCGACAGGGGACAACACTGAAGCTTTCTTT
CASSSSTGDNTEAFF
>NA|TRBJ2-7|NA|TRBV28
TGTGCCAGCAGTTCCCGGGGAGCACTACCGCGCCACGAGCAGTACTTC
CASSSRGALPRHEQYF
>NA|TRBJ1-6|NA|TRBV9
TGTGCCAGCAGCGGTCAGGGTAAGGGACCCCTCCACTTT
CASSGQGKGPLHF
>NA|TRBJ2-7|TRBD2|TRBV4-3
TGCGCCAGCAGCCAAGACCCTCAGCTCCCGGGACTAGCCTACGAGCAGTACTTC
CASSQDPQLPGLAYEQYF
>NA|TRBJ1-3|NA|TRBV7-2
TGTGCCAGCAGCATCCAGACGTCTAGCTCTGGAAACACCATATATTTT
CASSIQTSSSGNTIYF
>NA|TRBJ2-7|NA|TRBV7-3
TGTGCCAGCAGCTTAGTCGAGGGAGGCCCCTACGAGCAGTACTTC
CASSLVEGGPYEQYF
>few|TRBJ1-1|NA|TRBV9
TGTGCCAGCAGCGTAGATTCATGGGGGGAGGACACTGAAGCTTTCTTT
CASSVDSWGEDTEAFF
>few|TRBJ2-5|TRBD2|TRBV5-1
TGCGCCAGCAGCCCCCGGGCGGGGGGGTACCAAGAGACCCAGTACTTC
CASSPRAGGYQETQYF
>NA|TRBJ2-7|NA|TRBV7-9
TGTGCCAGCAGCTTTGACCTAGCCCCCTCCTACGAGCAGTACTTC
CASSFDLAPSYEQYF
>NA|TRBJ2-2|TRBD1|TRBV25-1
TGTGCCAGCAGTGCCAGGGGGCGAACCGGGGAGCTGTTTTTT
CASSARGRTGELFF
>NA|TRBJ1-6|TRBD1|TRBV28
TGTGCCAGCAGTCCCGGGACAGTGGGTTCACCCCTCCACTTT
CASSPGTVGSPLHF
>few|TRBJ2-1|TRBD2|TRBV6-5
TGTGCCAGCAGTTACGGGCGGGAGGGCCCCAATGAGCAGTTCTTC
CASSYGREGPNEQFF
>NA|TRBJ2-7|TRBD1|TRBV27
TGTGCCAGCAGTTTATCCACCGGGACAGACCCCTACGAGCAGTACTTC
CASSLSTGTDPYEQYF
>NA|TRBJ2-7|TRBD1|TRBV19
TGTGCCAGTAGTATGGGCGGGACAGGCTACTACGAGCAGTACTTC
CASSMGGTGYYEQYF
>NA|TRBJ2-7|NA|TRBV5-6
TGTGCCAGCAGCTTGTTAAGGAGGGAGCAGTACTTC
CASSLLRREQYF
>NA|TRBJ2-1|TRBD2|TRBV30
TGTGCCTCTAGTAACGAGAGGACTAGCGGGGAGTACAATGAGCAGTTCTTC
CASSNERTSGEYNEQFF
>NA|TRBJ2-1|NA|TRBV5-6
TGTGCCAGCAGCTTCGGCAGCGGTCCTATGCGCGAGCAGTTCTTC
CASSFGSGPMREQFF
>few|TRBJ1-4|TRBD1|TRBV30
TGTGCCTGGAGTGTAAACAGGGGGGAAAAACTGTTTTTT
CAWSVNRGEKLFF
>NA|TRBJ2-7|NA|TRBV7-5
TGTGCCAGAAGCTTACTCCGGGACAGCGTCTACGAGCAGTACTTC
CARSLLRDSVYEQYF
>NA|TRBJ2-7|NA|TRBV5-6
TGTGCCAGCCTCGGAGGGTACGAGCAGTACTTC
CASLGGYEQYF
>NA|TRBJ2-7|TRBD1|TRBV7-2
TGTGCCAGCAGCTTACGGACAGGGAGAATCTACGAGCAGTACTTC
CASSLRTGRIYEQYF
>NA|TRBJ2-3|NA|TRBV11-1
TGTGCCAGCAGCTTACCGACCGGGGGGCGCACAGATACGCAGTATTTT
CASSLPTGGRTDTQYF
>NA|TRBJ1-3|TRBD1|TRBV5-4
TGTGCCAGCAGCACGACAGGGGGAAACACCATATATTTT
CASSTTGGNTIYF
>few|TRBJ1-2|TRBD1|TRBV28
TGTGCCAGCAGTTTAGGACAGGGGGCGCCTATTAATGGCTACACCTTC
CASSLGQGAPINGYTF
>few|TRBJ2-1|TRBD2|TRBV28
TGTGCCAGCACGGGACTAGCGGCCTACAATGAGCAGTTCTTC
CASTGLAAYNEQFF
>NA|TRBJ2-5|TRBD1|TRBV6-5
TGTGCCAGCAGCTTCCGACAGGGAGAGACCCAGTACTTC
CASSFRQGETQYF
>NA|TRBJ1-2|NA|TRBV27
TGTGCCAGTTCCCGAGGGGGAGGGGGAGGCTATGGCTACACCTTC
CASSRGGGGGYGYTF
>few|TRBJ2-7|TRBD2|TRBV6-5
TGTGCCAGCAGTTACTCGACGTTAGCGGGTACCTACGAGCAGTACTTC
CASSYSTLAGTYEQYF
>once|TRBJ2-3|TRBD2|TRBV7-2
TGTGCCAGCAGCTTCCACTCTAGCGGTCTCACAGATACGCAGTATTTT
CASSFHSSGLTDTQYF